This T cell receptor (beta chain) was recorded in a study of tumor-infiltrating lymphocytes in primary liver carcinoma. As for the study in general: Patients were men and women aged 30 to 69 years.

Germline CDR1 LGHNA, CDR2 YNFKEQ. The CDR3 is made up of 17 amino acids. J gave up 6 bases and V 7 bases, and 13 bases lay outside the gene matches. With a constant-region primer, TCR beta cDNA was made from 400 to 550 ng of total RNA. Three nested multiplex PCR rounds, a slightly modified ARM-PCR, produced the libraries for TCR beta. Amplification in the first two PCR rounds was performed using TRBV1-TRBV30 forward primers and a C-beta reverse primer for 10 cycles each. A single record per CDR3 protein comes from TCRdb applying MiXCR to the multiplex PCR reads. The sample records 300,000 to 400,000 distinct CDR3 sequences, about 65% being singletons. RNA isolated from unsorted whole blood supplied the blood RNA, with germline DNA also extracted. Around 4.1 milliliters of peripheral blood were drawn preoperatively.

Material: peripheral blood. The source is a man aged 35 to 55 with primary liver carcinoma and hepatitis B virus infection. This sequence joins TRBV4-2 and TRBJ2-6, with TRBD1 identical over 9 bases. DNA of the CDR3: TGTGCCAGCAACCAGGAGCAACAGGGGGCTTTGGCCAACGTCCTGACTTTC. This sequence encodes CASNQEQQGALANVLTF.